This T cell receptor beta chain was observed in a study of cytomegalovirus exposure and HLA in healthy donors. About the study: Previous work identified 95 million to 120 million unique TCR beta sequences from around 200 million T cells.

As for the donors, each was a healthy bone marrow donor. This CDR3 region has 11 residues. Per the germline V gene, CDR1 is WSHSY and CDR2 is SAAADI. V lost 7 bases and J 2 bases, leaving 5 bases between the germline ends. PCR used 60 Vbeta primers and 13 Jbeta primers. Method: immunoSEQ multiplex PCR; TCRdb's copy keeps in-frame clones and lacks some. The sample has some 90,000 clones; about 80% are singletons. Concerning this clone: Its antigen is still unknown.

Regarding the study as a whole: Previous analysis showed most TCR beta V segments were productive about 87% or about 30% of the time.

The rearrangement joins TRBV10-2 to TRBJ1-1; D unclear. The receptor was derived from a man aged 25-45 years in good health and CMV-seropositive. The sequencing sample was made of PBMCs. This chain's CDR3 is CASNQNTEAFF. In nucleotides, the CDR3 is TGCGCCAGCAATCAAAACACTGAAGCTTTCTTT.